These 8 T cell receptor beta chains share one sample of origin, sequenced in a study of shared clonotypes between healthy human individuals. Sequencing used immunoSEQ multiplex PCR; TCRdb keeps in-frame clones, though not all of them. The table has around 430,000 clones, 75% to 85% seen once; the top ten hold 13%. Sequenced input: PBMCs. All receptors derive from a woman aged 40-49 years in good health. Some clones in this sample may be carry-over from other donors' samples.

V usage is TRBV27 and J usage is TRBJ2-1, with D possibly TRBD1 on 5 matching bases. With 1 base removed from V and 0 bases from J, the gap between germline ends came to 10 bases. The CDR3 is made up of 16 amino acids. CDR1 and CDR2 from the germline V gene are MNHEY and SMNVEV (reference sequence). The CDR3 DNA is TGTGCCAGCAGTTTATTCAGGCAGGGCTCCTACAATGAGCAGTTCTTC. Protein sequence: CASSLFRQGSYNEQFF.

The V call is TRBV10-1, the J call TRBJ2-7, with D unresolved. Germline V gene data show CDR1 as WNHNN and CDR2 as SYGVQD (reference sequence). The CDR3 is 14 residues long. Trimming shortened V by 4 bases and J by 2 bases, and 12 bases separated the two germline ends. CDR3 in DNA: TGCGCCAGCAGTGCTGGAATTAACCCCTACGAGCAGTACTTC. Its translation: CASSAGINPYEQYF.

The V and J genes are TRBV30 and TRBJ1-5; TRBD1 might be the D (5 bases). Germline V gene lookup returns CDR1 GTSNPN and CDR2 SVGIG (reference sequence). V was trimmed by 0 bases and J by 7 bases, leaving 16 bases between them. The CDR3 consists of 15 residues. CDR3 coding DNA: TGTGCCTGGAGTGTGGATCTCCTTGGGGGGCAGCCCCAGCATTTT. It encodes CAWSVDLLGGQPQHF.

The chain employs TRBV28 and TRBJ2-3; D gene ambiguous. Germline V gene data show CDR1 as MDHEN and CDR2 as SYDVKM. Trimming pared 6 bases from V and 6 bases from J, leaving 10 bases between. The CDR3 is 12 residues long. As DNA, the CDR3 is TGTGCCAGCAGGGGCCTTGGGGATACGCAGTATTTT. Translation gives CASRGLGDTQYF.

This clone occurred once. The chain has TRBV30 and TRBJ2-7, with 8 bases fitting TRBD1. The germline V gene encodes CDR1 GTSNPN and CDR2 SVGIG (reference sequence). The CDR3 spans 13 residues. V trimming: 2 bases; J trimming: 3 bases; junction bases outside the gene matches: 3. As DNA, the CDR3 is TGTGCCTGGAGTCTCAGGGGGCTCTACGAGCAGTACTTC. Residues: CAWSLRGLYEQYF.

V is TRBV29-1 and J is TRBJ2-7; D gene uncertain. The V gene's germline CDR1 is SQVTM and CDR2 ANQGSEA. The CDR3 totals 15 residues. Trimming took 3 bases from V and 2 from J, leaving 17 bases between them. DNA for the CDR3: TGCAGCGTTGAGCTCATGGACGCCGCCCCCTACGAGCAGTACTTC. Translated, it gives CSVELMDAAPYEQYF.

The rearrangement links TRBV28 to TRBJ2-3, with TRBD2 identical over 10 bases. Germline trimming cut 8 bases from V and 6 bases from J; bases unmatched to any gene: 11. Germline loops: CDR1 MDHEN, CDR2 SYDVKM. This CDR3 contains 15 residues. CDR3 nucleotides: TGTGCCAGCGGGGATAGCGGGAGGCCCCTGGATACGCAGTATTTT. Protein: CASGDSGRPLDTQYF.

The V call is TRBV19, the J call TRBJ2-3; the match to TRBD2 covers 10 bases. V shed 3 bases and J 2 bases; nucleotides not matched to a gene: 8. Germline V lookup: CDR1 LNHDA, CDR2 SQIVND (reference sequence). CDR3 length: 17 amino acids. DNA of the CDR3: TGTGCCAGTAGTATCTGGCTAGCGGGAGCCACCACAGATACGCAGTATTTT. Its translation: CASSIWLAGATTDTQYF.